Listed below are T cell receptor beta chains from one sample, sequenced in a study of early T cells in non-severe SARS-CoV-2 infection. MiXCR, run by TCRdb on the 5' RACE reads, gives a single entry per CDR3 protein. The sample gives more than 90,000 distinct CDR3 sequences, about 10% of which show up once; 5.1% is in the top ten. The sequencing sample was made of whole blood. Receptors were obtained from an adult who was a healthcare worker with PCR-confirmed SARS-CoV-2 infection or an uninfected control (not recorded which). The CDR3 runs from the conserved cysteine through the conserved F or W. A D gene is named only where the DNA matches it firmly. Expanded clones get a size class; other rows say once, few or many, or leave the size out.

D,size,V,J,CDR3,DNA
TRBD1,many,TRBV11-2,TRBJ1-1,CASSLTEGQPPSMDTEAFF,TGTGCCAGCAGCTTAACGGAGGGACAGCCCCCTTCTATGGACACTGAAGCTTTCTTT
TRBD2,few,TRBV4-1,TRBJ2-7,CASSQGLAGVPYEQYF,TGCGCCAGCAGCCAAGGGCTAGCGGGAGTCCCCTACGAGCAGTACTTC
TRBD1,.,TRBV18,TRBJ2-7,CASSPSKGANHEQYF,TGTGCCAGCTCACCATCAAAGGGGGCGAACCACGAGCAGTACTTC
.,few,TRBV3-1,TRBJ1-3,CASSQLHSGNTIYF,TGTGCCAGCAGCCAACTGCACTCTGGAAACACCATATATTTT
.,many,TRBV12-3/TRBV12-4,TRBJ1-5,CASSTIGNQPQHF,TGTGCCAGCAGTACGATTGGCAATCAGCCCCAGCATTTT
.,few,TRBV6-2/TRBV6-3,TRBJ1-1,CASSPRGKVMNTEVFF,TGTGCCAGCAGTCCCCGAGGGAAGGTGATGAACACTGAAGTTTTCTTT
TRBD1,few,TRBV6-7,TRBJ1-4,CASRRTGGDEKLFF,TGTGCCAGCAGGCGAACAGGGGGCGACGAAAAACTGTTTTTT
TRBD1,few,TRBV7-2,TRBJ1-2,CASSLAGRGKDGYTF,TGTGCCAGCAGCTTAGCGGGCAGGGGGAAAGATGGCTACACCTTC
TRBD2,.,TRBV7-2,TRBJ2-1,CASSSLAGGPYNEQFF,TGTGCCAGCAGCTCCCTAGCGGGGGGGCCGTACAATGAGCAGTTCTTC
.,few,TRBV11-2,TRBJ1-1,CASSPGGSHGAFF,TGTGCCAGCAGTCCCGGCGGGAGCCATGGGGCTTTCTTT
.,few,TRBV7-9,TRBJ1-1,CASSLPGHLNTEAFF,TGTGCCAGCAGCCTCCCAGGGCACCTAAACACTGAAGCTTTCTTT
.,.,TRBV6-6,TRBJ1-3,CASSGGERVSGNTIYF,TGTGCCAGCAGTGGGGGGGAACGGGTCTCTGGAAACACCATATATTTT
.,.,TRBV7-2,TRBJ2-1,CASSLGSEPSYNEQFF,TGTGCCAGCAGCTTAGGTTCTGAGCCTAGCTACAATGAGCAGTTCTTC
.,few,TRBV6-6,TRBJ1-1,CASSYPTGQNTEAFF,TGTGCCAGCAGTTACCCGACCGGGCAGAACACTGAAGCTTTCTTT
.,.,TRBV29-1,TRBJ2-1,CSVGWEQFF,TGCAGCGTTGGCTGGGAGCAGTTCTTC
.,many,TRBV27,TRBJ1-2,CASSLISRRGPYGYTF,TGTGCCAGCAGTTTAATTTCCCGTAGAGGCCCTTATGGCTACACCTTC
.,few,TRBV30,TRBJ1-5,CAWSDTWDQPQHF,TGTGCCTGGAGTGACACTTGGGATCAGCCCCAGCATTTT
.,many,TRBV27,TRBJ2-3,CASSFGPRADTQYF,TGTGCCAGCAGTTTTGGGCCGAGGGCAGATACGCAGTATTTT
TRBD1,few,TRBV5-1,TRBJ1-6,CASSLQGEYGNSPLHF,TGCGCCAGCAGCTTACAGGGGGAATATGGTAATTCACCCCTCCACTTT
TRBD1,many,TRBV12-3/TRBV12-4,TRBJ1-2,CASRKGTANYGYTF,TGTGCCAGCAGGAAAGGGACAGCTAACTATGGCTACACCTTC
TRBD1,many,TRBV7-8,TRBJ1-4,CASSLRQGGEKLFF,TGTGCCAGCAGCTTAAGACAGGGCGGCGAAAAACTGTTTTTT
.,.,TRBV28,TRBJ1-2,CASSQQRNYGYSF,TGTGCCAGCAGTCAACAGCGAAACTATGGCTACTCCTTC
.,many,TRBV6-4,TRBJ2-7,CASSDSEWYEQYF,TGTGCCAGCAGTGACTCGGAGTGGTACGAGCAGTACTTC
TRBD1,few,TRBV5-1,TRBJ1-1,CASSSQGQGSEAFF,TGCGCCAGCAGCTCCCAAGGACAGGGGTCTGAAGCTTTCTTT
TRBD2,.,TRBV12-3/TRBV12-4,TRBJ2-7,CASSPSRGVYNEQYF,TGTGCCAGCAGCCCGTCCCGGGGGGTTTATAACGAGCAGTACTTC
TRBD1,.,TRBV25-1,TRBJ1-1,CASKGQGVTEAFF,TGTGCCAGCAAAGGACAGGGGGTCACTGAAGCTTTCTTT